Listed below are T cell receptor beta chains from one sample, sequenced in a study of blood T cell repertoires in COVID-19. The assay was immunoSEQ multiplex PCR, and TCRdb's table has in-frame clones only and misses some. The sample records about 200,000 clones, over 70% being singletons. The sample was peripheral blood. Receptor source: a woman in her 70s with acute or convalescent COVID-19. The CDR3 runs from the conserved cysteine through the conserved F or W. D genes are given only for firm matches. The size entry is marked missing in some rows and otherwise reads once, few, many or a size class.

few,TRBD2,TRBJ2-1,TRBV19,CASSIRLAGGPYNEQFF,TGTGCCAGTAGTATAAGGCTAGCGGGAGGACCCTACAATGAGCAGTTCTTC
-,-,TRBJ2-2,TRBV11-2,CASSSRSAGELFF,TGTGCCAGCAGCTCCCGGTCGGCCGGGGAGCTGTTTTTT
-,TRBD2,TRBJ2-7,TRBV28,CASRVLAGPYEQYF,TGTGCCAGCAGGGTCCTAGCGGGACCCTACGAGCAGTACTTC
-,-,TRBJ2-2,TRBV5-1,CASTRFGSNTGELFF,TGCGCCAGCACCCGGTTCGGGTCGAACACCGGGGAGCTGTTTTTT
-,-,TRBJ1-5,TRBV7-9,CASSLGQASNQPQHF,TGTGCCAGCAGCTTAGGACAGGCAAGCAATCAGCCCCAGCATTTT
-,TRBD2,TRBJ2-3,TRBV3-1/TRBV3-2,CASSQLAGADTQYF,TGTGCCAGCAGCCAACTAGCGGGAGCAGATACGCAGTATTTT
-,-,TRBJ2-3,TRBV6-4,CASSRADRGTDTQYF,TGTGCCAGCAGTCGCGCGGACAGAGGAACAGATACGCAGTATTTT
-,TRBD2,TRBJ2-1,TRBV7-8,CASSSLAGGAYNEQFF,TGTGCCAGCAGCTCGCTAGCGGGAGGGGCCTACAATGAGCAGTTCTTC
few,TRBD2,TRBJ2-1,TRBV13,CASSLRGLAGVHEQFF,TGTGCCAGCAGCTTAAGGGGACTAGCGGGAGTCCATGAGCAGTTCTTC
-,TRBD2,TRBJ2-3,TRBV19,CASSNHLAGGTDTQYF,TGTGCCAGTAGTAACCACCTAGCGGGAGGCACAGATACGCAGTATTTT
once,TRBD1,TRBJ1-3,TRBV28,CASSAQDRGGTIYF,TGTGCCAGCTCAGCCCAGGACAGGGGTGGTACCATATATTTT
few,TRBD1,TRBJ1-2,TRBV29-1,CSVDIGQGLYGYTF,TGCAGCGTTGATATTGGACAGGGCCTTTATGGCTACACCTTC
few,TRBD2,TRBJ2-1,TRBV7-8,CASSLSAVRGLARNEQFF,TGTGCCAGCAGCTTATCGGCAGTACGGGGACTAGCGCGGAATGAGCAGTTCTTC
-,-,TRBJ2-7,TRBV30,CAWSQPKRTLYLEQYF,TGTGCCTGGAGCCAACCCAAGCGGACCCTTTACCTTGAGCAGTACTTC
-,TRBD2,TRBJ2-3,TRBV6-6,CASRDPSGSTDTQYF,TGTGCCAGCAGGGACCCTAGCGGCAGCACAGATACGCAGTATTTT
-,-,TRBJ1-3,TRBV19,CASSHRDTRNTIYF,TGTGCCAGTAGTCACCGGGACACCAGAAACACCATATATTTT
-,-,TRBJ2-5,TRBV27,CASSSAYLETQYF,TGTGCCAGCAGTTCCGCCTACCTTGAGACCCAGTACTTC
-,TRBD2,TRBJ2-3,TRBV6-4,CASSELAGGPDTQYF,TGTGCCAGCAGTGAACTAGCGGGAGGGCCAGATACGCAGTATTTT
-,TRBD1,TRBJ1-1,TRBV7-9,CASSSGVSGGGNTEAFF,TGTGCCAGCAGCTCAGGGGTATCAGGGGGTGGAAACACTGAAGCTTTCTTT
few,-,TRBJ1-1,TRBV9,CASSALQGLNTEAFF,TGTGCCAGCAGCGCCTTACAGGGCTTGAACACTGAAGCTTTCTTT
once,TRBD2,TRBJ2-3,TRBV5-4,CASSGGLAGLRTDTQYF,TGTGCCAGCAGCGGGGGACTAGCGGGACTCAGAACAGATACGCAGTATTTT
-,TRBD2,TRBJ2-1,TRBV11-1,CASSHRDYPSYNEQFF,TGTGCCAGCAGTCACCGGGACTACCCCTCCTACAATGAGCAGTTCTTC
-,-,TRBJ2-1,TRBV10-1,CASSESLEEEQFF,TGCGCCAGCAGTGAGTCGTTAGAGGAGGAGCAGTTCTTC
-,TRBD2,TRBJ2-7,TRBV19,CATTPIFASGREDEQYF,TGTGCCACAACGCCCATATTCGCTAGCGGGAGGGAGGACGAGCAGTACTTC
-,TRBD1,TRBJ2-2,TRBV27,CASSTRKRQGWTGELFF,TGTGCCAGCAGTACGCGAAAAAGACAGGGGTGGACCGGGGAGCTGTTTTTT
-,-,TRBJ2-7,TRBV25-1,CASSESTGLHYEQYF,TGTGCCAGCAGTGAAAGTACAGGGCTCCATTACGAGCAGTACTTC
-,TRBD2,TRBJ2-3,TRBV13,CASSLGLLAGTDTQYF,TGTGCCAGCAGCTTAGGCCTTCTAGCGGGAACAGATACGCAGTATTTT
-,-,TRBJ1-3,TRBV4-2,CASSQTSSGALTIYF,TGTGCCAGCAGCCAAACTTCCTCAGGGGCACTAACCATATATTTT
few,TRBD1,TRBJ1-1,TRBV5-1,CASSLGGQGNTEAFF,TGCGCCAGCAGCTTGGGAGGACAGGGGAACACTGAAGCTTTCTTT
-,TRBD1,TRBJ1-1,TRBV6-4,CASSTWTGPLEAFF,TGTGCCAGCAGTACCTGGACAGGGCCCCTTGAAGCTTTCTTT
-,-,TRBJ2-7,TRBV7-3,CASSLNPGQDAGEQYF,TGTGCCAGCAGCCTCAACCCTGGACAGGATGCGGGGGAGCAGTACTTC
once,TRBD1,TRBJ1-6,TRBV28,CASSPWTGSNSPLHF,TGTGCCAGCAGTCCCTGGACAGGGAGTAATTCACCCCTCCACTTT
-,TRBD2,TRBJ2-1,TRBV7-2,CASSSSTPTGGDEQFF,TGTGCCAGCAGCTCCTCGACCCCGACTGGGGGGGATGAGCAGTTCTTC
once,-,TRBJ1-1,TRBV6-2/TRBV6-3,CASSDHRVVDTEAFF,TGTGCCAGCAGTGACCACAGGGTTGTCGACACTGAAGCTTTCTTT
-,TRBD2,TRBJ2-3,TRBV24-1,CATSDLPGTSGFTDTQYF,TGTGCCACCAGTGATTTGCCCGGGACTAGCGGGTTCACAGATACGCAGTATTTT
few,-,TRBJ1-1,TRBV27,CASSLQNTEAFF,TGTGCCAGCAGTTTACAGAACACTGAAGCTTTCTTT
-,TRBD2,TRBJ2-3,TRBV7-2,CASSLGFGLAGVADTQYF,TGTGCCAGCAGCTTAGGCTTTGGACTAGCGGGAGTTGCAGATACGCAGTATTTT
-,-,TRBJ2-1,TRBV18,CASSSSRNEQFF,TGTGCCAGCTCATCTTCCCGCAATGAGCAGTTCTTC
-,-,TRBJ2-3,TRBV9,CASSMEGGYSDTQYF,TGTGCCAGCAGCATGGAAGGCGGGTACTCAGATACGCAGTATTTT
-,-,TRBJ1-5,TRBV7-6,CASSLGGGAGQPQHF,TGTGCCAGCAGCTTAGGAGGGGGGGCAGGGCAGCCCCAGCATTTT
-,TRBD2,TRBJ2-4,TRBV27,CASSLVLAGGPAKNIQYF,TGTGCCAGCAGTTTAGTTCTAGCGGGAGGGCCTGCCAAAAACATTCAGTACTTC
-,-,TRBJ1-1,TRBV12-3/TRBV12-4,CASSLLGFEAFF,TGTGCCAGCAGTTTACTCGGTTTTGAAGCTTTCTTT
-,TRBD1,TRBJ1-5,TRBV6-4,CASSLIRRDRDNQPQHF,TGTGCCAGCAGTCTTATCCGCCGGGACAGGGACAATCAGCCCCAGCATTTT
-,TRBD1,TRBJ1-6,TRBV23-1,CASRWVLTHRGGNSPLHF,TGCGCCAGCAGGTGGGTATTAACACACAGGGGTGGGAATTCACCCCTCCACTTT
-,-,TRBJ1-1,TRBV27,CASHRSSSGSGRRSTEAFF,TGTGCCAGCCACCGTTCGAGTTCAGGTAGTGGACGGAGGTCCACTGAAGCTTTCTTT
-,TRBD1,TRBJ2-2,TRBV29-1,CSAGTETTGELFF,TGCAGCGCCGGGACAGAAACTACCGGGGAGCTGTTTTTT